Listed here are 15 T cell receptor beta chains from one sample, sequenced in a study of CD8 T cells in Susac syndrome. With random hexamers, reverse transcription was performed on about 0.5 to 1 ug of RNA. TCRdb re-called the immunoSEQ multiplex PCR reads with MiXCR, one entry per CDR3 protein. The profile shows about 150,000 distinct CDR3 sequences, around 95% of them singletons. The sequenced sample consisted of CD4+ T cells from PBMCs. The source of these receptors is a human donor with Susac syndrome.

This chain connects TRBV18 to TRBJ1-2; D gene unclear. The CDR3 contains 14 residues. Trimming left V 4 bases short and J 0 bases short, with 9 bases between. Per germline, CDR1 KGHSH and CDR2 LQKENI. CDR3 bases: TGTGCCAGCTCACTGATGGATTCTAACTATGGCTACACCTTC. It is translated as CASSLMDSNYGYTF.

This rearrangement joins TRBV12-3 or TRBV12-4 to TRBJ1-1, with TRBD1 identical over 7 bases. The CDR3 spans 14 residues. V gave up 6 bases and J gave up 3 bases; unmatched junction bases: 7. Here the CDR3 reads CASSLGQAYTEAFF. DNA of the CDR3: TGTGCCAGCAGCCTTGGACAGGCTTACACTGAAGCTTTCTTT.

V is TRBV5-6 and J is TRBJ1-5, with 7 bases fitting TRBD1. The CDR3 has 14 residues. The germline V gene encodes CDR1 SGHDT and CDR2 YYEEEE. With 5 bases clipped from V and 4 bases from J, the junction kept 6 bases outside the gene matches. The CDR3 DNA sequence: TGTGCCAGCAGTCGACAGGGCCTAAATCAGCCCCAGCATTTT. This gives the protein CASSRQGLNQPQHF.

This clonotype was counted between two and nine times. This rearrangement joins TRBV6-1 to TRBJ2-1; 7 bases map to TRBD2. V lost 11 bases to trimming and J lost 3 bases; unmatched junction nucleotides: 16. Germline CDR1 reads MNHNS; CDR2 reads SASEGT. There are 16 residues in the CDR3. Here the CDR3 reads CASVGRLRGDYNEQFF. CDR3 DNA sequence: TGTGCCTCGGTCGGGAGGTTACGAGGCGACTACAATGAGCAGTTCTTC.

The CDR3 sequence: CSARDPRISTDTQYF. The CDR3 DNA reads TGCAGTGCTAGAGATCCGCGTATTAGCACAGATACGCAGTATTTT. This chain links TRBV20-1 with TRBJ2-3; D not certain. The V end lost 0 bases, the J end lost 0 bases, and 10 bases lay between the germline ends. The germline V gene has CDR1 DFQATT and CDR2 SNEGSKA (reference sequence). The CDR3 spans 15 residues.

The genes are TRBV5-1 and TRBJ1-2; 9 bases line up with TRBD1. The length of the CDR3 is 16 residues. The V segment lost 3 bases and the J segment 6 bases; nucleotides outside the gene matches: 12. CDR1 SGHRS and CDR2 YFSETQ come from the germline V gene. CDR3 nucleotide sequence: TGCGCCAGCAGCTCGGACCGGGACAGGGCGGGCAATGGCTACACCTTC. Residues: CASSSDRDRAGNGYTF.

The chain carries TRBV20-1 and TRBJ1-1, with D uncertain. The germline CDR1 and CDR2 sequences are DFQATT and SNEGSKA (reference sequence). This CDR3 spans 12 amino acids. V was clipped by 3 bases and J by 8 bases, with 13 bases between them. The DNA of the CDR3 is TGCAGTGCTAGGATAGTGGGCAGCGAAGCTTTCTTT. Protein product: CSARIVGSEAFF.

The chain couples TRBV5-1 to TRBJ2-5; 7 bases are shared with TRBD1. The V segment lost 4 bases and the J segment 2 bases; nucleotides outside the gene matches: 8. Germline-derived CDR1 and CDR2 are SGHRS and YFSETQ. CDR3 size: 15 residues. CDR3 sequence (DNA): TGCGCCAGCAGCGATGGGACAGCCTCGCAAGAGACCCAGTACTTC. Amino acids: CASSDGTASQETQYF.

The J gene is TRBJ1-1, the V gene TRBV29-1, with D uncertain. The CDR3 is 12 amino acids. Trimming cost V 7 bases and J 0 bases, with 9 bases left between them. Germline V gene data show CDR1 as SQVTM and CDR2 as ANQGSEA. CDR3 in amino acids: CSATLMNTEAFF. The CDR3 DNA is TGCAGCGCTACCCTAATGAACACTGAAGCTTTCTTT.

The chain employs TRBV9 and TRBJ2-2; D is ambiguous. The CDR3 is 16 residues long. V was shortened by 4 bases and J by 2 bases, with 15 bases between the two germline ends. CDR1 is SGDLS and CDR2 is YYNGEE in the germline V gene. The DNA for the CDR3 is TGTGCCAGCAGCCAAAGCTCTAGATCTAACACCGGGGAGCTGTTTTTT. Translated: CASSQSSRSNTGELFF.

The rearrangement links TRBV25-1 to TRBJ2-7; D is possibly TRBD1 (6 bases). Trimming cost V 5 bases and J 0 bases, with 11 bases left between them. The CDR3 consists of 14 residues. Germline CDR1 and CDR2: MGHDK and SYGVNS. The CDR3 DNA reads TGTGCCAGCAGTCGAAGGGGGATCTCCTACGAGCAGTACTTC. It specifies CASSRRGISYEQYF.

The gene calls are TRBV10-3 and TRBJ1-3; D possibly corresponds to TRBD1 (5 bases). Trimming cost V 6 bases and J 0 bases, with 12 bases left between them. From germline, CDR1 is ENHRY and CDR2 SYGVKD. The CDR3 is 15 residues long. The CDR3 loop reads CAIRPPGTSGNTIYF. Written as DNA, the CDR3 is TGTGCCATCAGACCCCCCGGGACCTCTGGAAACACCATATATTTT.

V gene TRBV4-2 combines with J gene TRBJ2-5, with D unresolved. From germline, CDR1 is LGHNA and CDR2 YNFKEQ. The CDR3 runs to 11 residues. V was trimmed by 6 bases and J by 5 bases, leaving 7 bases between them. As DNA, the CDR3 is TGTGCCAGCAGTAAGGAGGAGACCCAGTACTTC. It is translated as CASSKEETQYF.

This clonotype was seen only once. This sequence joins TRBV29-1 and TRBJ1-1; D is possibly TRBD1 (5 bases). Trimming stripped 1 base from V and 7 bases from J, with 13 bases between. This CDR3 is built from 13 residues. Per germline, CDR1 SQVTM and CDR2 ANQGSEA. This chain's CDR3 is CSVEGDSRSEAFF. The CDR3 DNA reads TGCAGCGTTGAAGGGGACTCCAGGAGTGAAGCTTTCTTT.

This clonotype was detected once. The chain uses TRBV27 and TRBJ1-2, with 12 nucleotides matching TRBD1. The V gene's germline CDR1 is MNHEY and CDR2 SMNVEV (reference sequence). The CDR3 has 15 amino acids. The ends lost 6 bases at V and 4 bases at J; junction bases unmatched: 6. Here the CDR3 reads CASRHRDRGLYGYTF. CDR3 DNA sequence: TGTGCCAGCAGGCACCGGGACAGGGGGCTCTATGGCTACACCTTC.